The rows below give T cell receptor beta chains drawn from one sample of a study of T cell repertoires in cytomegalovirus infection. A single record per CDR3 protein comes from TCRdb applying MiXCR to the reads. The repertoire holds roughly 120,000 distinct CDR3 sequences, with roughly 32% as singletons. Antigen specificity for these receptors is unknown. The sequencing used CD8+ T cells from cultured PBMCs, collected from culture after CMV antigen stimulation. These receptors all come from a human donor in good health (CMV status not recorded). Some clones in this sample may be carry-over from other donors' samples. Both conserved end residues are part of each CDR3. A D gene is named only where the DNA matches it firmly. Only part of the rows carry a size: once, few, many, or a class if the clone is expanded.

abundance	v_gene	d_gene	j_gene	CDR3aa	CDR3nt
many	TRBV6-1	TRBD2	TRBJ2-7	CASTAPRTSGGPSSYEQYF	TGTGCCAGCACCGCCCCCCGGACTAGCGGGGGTCCAAGCTCCTACGAGCAGTACTTC
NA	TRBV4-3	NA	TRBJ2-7	CASSQDPSGPDYEQYF	TGCGCCAGCAGCCAAGACCCGTCGGGGCCGGACTACGAGCAGTACTTC
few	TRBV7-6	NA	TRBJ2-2	CASSGTGGSTGELFF	TGTGCCAGCAGCGGGACTGGGGGGTCGACCGGGGAGCTGTTTTTT
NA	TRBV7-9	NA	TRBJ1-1	CASSTGGNTEAFF	TGTGCCAGCAGCACGGGGGGGAACACTGAAGCTTTCTTT
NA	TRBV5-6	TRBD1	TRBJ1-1	CASSRGTGGAEAFF	TGTGCCAGCAGCCGCGGGACAGGAGGTGCTGAAGCTTTCTTT
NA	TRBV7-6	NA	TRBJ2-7	CASSSTVGGNEQYF	TGTGCCAGCAGCTCCACTGTAGGGGGGAACGAGCAGTACTTC
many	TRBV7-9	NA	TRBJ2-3	CASSIGGDTQYF	TGTGCCAGCAGCATTGGGGGAGATACGCAGTATTTT
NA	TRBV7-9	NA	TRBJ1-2	CASSLGSAPNYGYTF	TGTGCCAGCAGCTTAGGGTCGGCTCCTAACTATGGCTACACCTTC
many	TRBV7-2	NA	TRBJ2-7	CASSLRLTDPAYEQYF	TGTGCCAGCAGCTTAAGGCTGACAGACCCAGCCTACGAGCAGTACTTC
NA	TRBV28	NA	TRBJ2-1	CASSLSTTAYNEQFF	TGTGCCAGCAGTTTATCGACCACCGCCTACAATGAGCAGTTCTTC
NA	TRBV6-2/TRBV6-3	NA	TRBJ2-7	CASSYRSGEQYF	TGTGCCAGCAGTTACCGTTCAGGAGAGCAGTACTTC
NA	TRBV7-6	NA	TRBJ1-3	CASSLARISGGNTIYF	TGTGCCAGCAGCTTAGCAAGGATATCGGGTGGAAACACCATATATTTT
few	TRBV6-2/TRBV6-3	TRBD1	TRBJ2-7	CASSYGTGFEQYF	TGTGCCAGCAGTTACGGGACAGGGTTCGAGCAGTACTTC
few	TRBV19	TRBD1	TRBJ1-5	CASSSVGQGTQPQHF	TGTGCCAGTAGTTCGGTGGGACAGGGGACTCAGCCCCAGCATTTT
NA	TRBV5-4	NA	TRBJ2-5	CASSFKTRVYGLRETQYF	TGTGCCAGCAGCTTCAAAACGCGCGTCTATGGACTTCGCGAGACCCAGTACTTC
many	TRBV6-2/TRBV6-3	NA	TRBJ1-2	CASSPAVFDYGYTF	TGTGCCAGCAGCCCCGCCGTGTTCGACTATGGCTACACCTTC
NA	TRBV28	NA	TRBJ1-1	CASSFVADEAFF	TGTGCCAGCAGTTTTGTAGCGGACGAAGCTTTCTTT
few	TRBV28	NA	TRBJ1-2	CASALTNRGLGGYTF	TGTGCCAGCGCTCTCACTAATAGGGGGTTGGGAGGCTACACCTTC
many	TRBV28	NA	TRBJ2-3	CASSLEALGGATDTQYF	TGTGCCAGCAGTTTGGAGGCCTTAGGAGGGGCCACAGATACGCAGTATTTT